The sample holds one count of the clone carrying this T cell receptor (beta chain). V gave up 5 bases and J gave up 5 bases; unmatched junction bases: 7. The germline V gene has CDR1 MNHEY and CDR2 SVGEGT. The CDR3 sequence is 14 residues long. Original processing notes: Reference gene primer amplification gave estimated nucleated cell counts. Only in-frame clones appear in the TCRdb table, and some are missing; sequencing was by immunoSEQ multiplex PCR. V and J calls and clone size are copied from that table; D and trimming were computed from the DNA. Of under 250,000 clones listed, around 89% are singletons. These data belong to a study of blood T cell repertoires in COVID-19. Study overall: Spain, Italy and the United States supplied samples that represented acute and convalescent COVID-19.

Seattle participants joined during active infection and were tracked over time. This receptor was identified in a man younger than 45 with COVID-19, enrolled during active disease. The chain links TRBV6-2 or TRBV6-3 to TRBJ1-2, with 8 bases fitting TRBD1. The sequenced sample consisted of peripheral blood. For the CDR3, the DNA is TGTGCCAGCAGTCCCCTAACAGGGGGTTATGGCTACACCTTC. Translating gives CASSPLTGGYGYTF.